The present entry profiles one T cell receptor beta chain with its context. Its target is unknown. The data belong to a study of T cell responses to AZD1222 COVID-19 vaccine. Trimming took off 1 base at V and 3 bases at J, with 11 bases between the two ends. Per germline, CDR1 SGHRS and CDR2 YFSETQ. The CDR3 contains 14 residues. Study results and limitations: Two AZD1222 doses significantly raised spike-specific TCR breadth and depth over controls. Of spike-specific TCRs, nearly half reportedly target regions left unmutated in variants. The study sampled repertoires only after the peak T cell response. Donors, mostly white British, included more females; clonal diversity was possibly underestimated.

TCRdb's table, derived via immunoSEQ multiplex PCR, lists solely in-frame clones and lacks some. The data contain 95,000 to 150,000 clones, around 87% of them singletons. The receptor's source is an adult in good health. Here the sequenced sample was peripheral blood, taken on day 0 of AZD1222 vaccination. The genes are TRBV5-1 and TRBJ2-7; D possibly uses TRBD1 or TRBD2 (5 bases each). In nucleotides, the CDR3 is TGCGCCAGCAGCTTGCAGGGAGTCAACTACGAGCAGTACTTC. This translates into CASSLQGVNYEQYF.